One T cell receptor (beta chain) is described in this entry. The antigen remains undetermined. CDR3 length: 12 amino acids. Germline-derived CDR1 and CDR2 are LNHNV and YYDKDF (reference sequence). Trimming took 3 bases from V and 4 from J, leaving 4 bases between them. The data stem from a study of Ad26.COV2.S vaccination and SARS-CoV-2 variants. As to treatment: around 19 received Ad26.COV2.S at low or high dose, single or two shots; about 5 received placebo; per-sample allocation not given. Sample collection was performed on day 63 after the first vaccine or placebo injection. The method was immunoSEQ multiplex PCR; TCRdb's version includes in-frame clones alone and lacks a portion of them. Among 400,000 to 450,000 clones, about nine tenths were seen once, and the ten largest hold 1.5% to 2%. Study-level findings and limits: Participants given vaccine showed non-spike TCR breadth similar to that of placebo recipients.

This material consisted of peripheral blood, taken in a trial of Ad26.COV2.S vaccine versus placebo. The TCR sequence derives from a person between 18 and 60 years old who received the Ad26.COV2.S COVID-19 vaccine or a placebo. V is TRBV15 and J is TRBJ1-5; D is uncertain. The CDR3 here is CATSRGNQPQHF. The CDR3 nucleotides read TGTGCCACCAGCAGGGGTAATCAGCCCCAGCATTTT. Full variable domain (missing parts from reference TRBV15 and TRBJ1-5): DAMVIQNPRYQVTQFGKPVTLSCSQTLNHNVMYWYQQKSSQAPKLLFHYYDKDFNNEADTPDNFQSRRPNTSFCFLDIRSPGLGDTAMYLCATSRGNQPQHFGDGTRLSIL.